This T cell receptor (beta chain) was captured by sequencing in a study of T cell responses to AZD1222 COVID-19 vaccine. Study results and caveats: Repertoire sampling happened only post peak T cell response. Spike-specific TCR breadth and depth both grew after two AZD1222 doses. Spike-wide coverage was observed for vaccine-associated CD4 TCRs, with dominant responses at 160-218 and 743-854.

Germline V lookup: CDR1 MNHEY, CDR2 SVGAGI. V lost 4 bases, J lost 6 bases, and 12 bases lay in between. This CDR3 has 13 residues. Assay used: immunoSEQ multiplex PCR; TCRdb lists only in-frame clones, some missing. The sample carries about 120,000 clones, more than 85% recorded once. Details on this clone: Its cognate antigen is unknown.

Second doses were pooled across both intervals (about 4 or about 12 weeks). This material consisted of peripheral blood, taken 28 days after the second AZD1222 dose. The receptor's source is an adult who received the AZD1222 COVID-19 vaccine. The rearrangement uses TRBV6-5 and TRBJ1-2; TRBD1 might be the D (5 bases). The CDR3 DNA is TGTGCCAGCAGTTCCCGGGGCGGCAATGGCTACACCTTC. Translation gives CASSSRGGNGYTF.